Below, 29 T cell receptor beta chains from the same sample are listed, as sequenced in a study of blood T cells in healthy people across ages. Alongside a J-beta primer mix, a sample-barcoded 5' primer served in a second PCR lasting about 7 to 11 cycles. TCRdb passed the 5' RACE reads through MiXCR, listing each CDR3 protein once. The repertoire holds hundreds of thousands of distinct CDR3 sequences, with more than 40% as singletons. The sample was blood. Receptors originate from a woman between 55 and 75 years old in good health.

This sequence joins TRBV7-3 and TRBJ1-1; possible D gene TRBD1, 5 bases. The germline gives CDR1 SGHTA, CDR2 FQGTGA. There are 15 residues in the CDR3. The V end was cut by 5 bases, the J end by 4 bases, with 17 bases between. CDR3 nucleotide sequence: TGTGCCAGCAGCCCTACGCAGGGTTTGGGCACTGAAGCTTTCTTT. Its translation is CASSPTQGLGTEAFF.

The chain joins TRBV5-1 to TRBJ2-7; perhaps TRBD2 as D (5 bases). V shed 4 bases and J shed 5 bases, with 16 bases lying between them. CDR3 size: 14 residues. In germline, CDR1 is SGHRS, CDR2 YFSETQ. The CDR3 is CASSPGDYAHEQYF. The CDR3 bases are TGCGCCAGCAGCCCCGGTGACTACGCACACGAGCAGTACTTC.

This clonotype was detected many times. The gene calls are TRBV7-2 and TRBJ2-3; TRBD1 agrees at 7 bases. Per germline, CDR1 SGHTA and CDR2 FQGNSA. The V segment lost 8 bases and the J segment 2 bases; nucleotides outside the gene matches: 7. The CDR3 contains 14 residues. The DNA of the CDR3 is TGTGCCAGCCCCTCGACAGGGCTCACAGATACGCAGTATTTT. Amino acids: CASPSTGLTDTQYF.

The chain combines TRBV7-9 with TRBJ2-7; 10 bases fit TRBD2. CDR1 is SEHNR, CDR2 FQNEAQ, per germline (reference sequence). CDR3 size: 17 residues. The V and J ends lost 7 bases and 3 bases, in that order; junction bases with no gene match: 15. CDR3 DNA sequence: TGTGCCAGCATCCTTTCCTCCGGGACTAGCGATGGCTACGAGCAGTACTTC. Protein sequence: CASILSSGTSDGYEQYF.

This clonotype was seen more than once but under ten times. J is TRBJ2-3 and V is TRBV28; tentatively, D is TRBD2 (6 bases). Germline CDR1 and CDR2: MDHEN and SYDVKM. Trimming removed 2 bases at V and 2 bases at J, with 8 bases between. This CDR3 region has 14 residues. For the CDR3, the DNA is TGTGCCAGCAGTTTAGCGGGATTCACAGATACGCAGTATTTT. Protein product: CASSLAGFTDTQYF.

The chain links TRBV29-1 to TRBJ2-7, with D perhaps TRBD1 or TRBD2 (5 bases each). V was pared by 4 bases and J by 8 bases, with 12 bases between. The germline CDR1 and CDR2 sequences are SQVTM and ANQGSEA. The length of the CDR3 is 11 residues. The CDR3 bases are TGCAGCGTTGGGGACGGCCAGCAGCAGTACTTC. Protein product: CSVGDGQQQYF.

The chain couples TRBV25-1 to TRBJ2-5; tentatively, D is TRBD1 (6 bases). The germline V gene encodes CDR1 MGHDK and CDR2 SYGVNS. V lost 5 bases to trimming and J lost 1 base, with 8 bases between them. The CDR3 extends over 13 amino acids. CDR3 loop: CASSRQVQETQYF. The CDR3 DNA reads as TGTGCCAGCAGTAGACAGGTCCAAGAGACCCAGTACTTC.

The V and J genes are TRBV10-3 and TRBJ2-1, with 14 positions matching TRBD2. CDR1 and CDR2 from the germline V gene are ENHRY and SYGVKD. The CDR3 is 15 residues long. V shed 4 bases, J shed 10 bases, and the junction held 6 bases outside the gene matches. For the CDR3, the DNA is TGTGCCATCAGTGCGGGACTAGCGGGAGCATACGAGCAGTTCTTC. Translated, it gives CAISAGLAGAYEQFF.

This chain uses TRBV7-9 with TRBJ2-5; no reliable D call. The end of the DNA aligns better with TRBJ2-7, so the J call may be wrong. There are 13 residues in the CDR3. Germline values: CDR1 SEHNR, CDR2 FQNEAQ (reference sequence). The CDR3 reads CASSLVSRYEQYF. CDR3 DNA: TGTGCCAGCAGCTTAGTCTCCCGTTACGAGCAGTACTTC.

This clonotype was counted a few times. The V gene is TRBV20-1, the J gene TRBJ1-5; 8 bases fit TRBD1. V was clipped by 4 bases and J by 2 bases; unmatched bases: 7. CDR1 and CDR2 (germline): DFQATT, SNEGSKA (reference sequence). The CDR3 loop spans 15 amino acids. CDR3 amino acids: CSATRGHGGNQPQHF. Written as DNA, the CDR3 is TGCAGTGCTACCAGGGGGCATGGGGGCAATCAGCCCCAGCATTTT.

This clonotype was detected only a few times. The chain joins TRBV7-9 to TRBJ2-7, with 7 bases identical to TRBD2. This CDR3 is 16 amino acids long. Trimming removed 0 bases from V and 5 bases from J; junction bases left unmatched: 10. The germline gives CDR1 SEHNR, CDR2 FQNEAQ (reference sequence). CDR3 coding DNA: TGTGCCAGCAGCTTAGCCTCGAGGACTAGTCGCGACGAGCAGTACTTC. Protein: CASSLASRTSRDEQYF.

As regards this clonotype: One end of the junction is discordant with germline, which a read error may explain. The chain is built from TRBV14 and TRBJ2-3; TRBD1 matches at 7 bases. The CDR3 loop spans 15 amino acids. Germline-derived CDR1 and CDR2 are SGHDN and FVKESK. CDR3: CASSQRTGNADTQYF. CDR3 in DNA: TGTGCCAGTAGCCAAAGGACAGGTAACGCAGATACGCAGTATTTT. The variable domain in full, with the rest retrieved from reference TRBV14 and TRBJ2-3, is EAGVTQFPSHSVIEKGQTVTLRCDPISGHDNLYWYRRVMGKEIKFLLHFVKESKQDESGMPNNRFLAERTGGTYSTLKVQPAELEDSGVYFCASSQRTGNADTQYFGPGTRLTVL.

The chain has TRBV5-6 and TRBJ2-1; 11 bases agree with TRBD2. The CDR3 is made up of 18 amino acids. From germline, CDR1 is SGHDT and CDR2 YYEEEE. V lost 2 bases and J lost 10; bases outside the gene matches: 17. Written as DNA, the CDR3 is TGTGCCAGCAGCTTCGCGCTTGCGGGACTAGCGGACCTAATGGAGCAGTTCTTC. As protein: CASSFALAGLADLMEQFF.

CDR3 sequence reads: CANTDTSAYASTEQYF. In nucleotides, the CDR3 is TGTGCCAACACCGACACATCAGCCTATGCTTCGACCGAGCAGTACTTC. The chain recombines TRBV6-2 or TRBV6-3 with TRBJ2-4, with D unresolved. The end of the DNA fits TRBJ2-7 better, so the J call may be wrong. Looked up from germline, CDR1 is MNHEY and CDR2 is SVGEGT. The CDR3 contains 16 residues.

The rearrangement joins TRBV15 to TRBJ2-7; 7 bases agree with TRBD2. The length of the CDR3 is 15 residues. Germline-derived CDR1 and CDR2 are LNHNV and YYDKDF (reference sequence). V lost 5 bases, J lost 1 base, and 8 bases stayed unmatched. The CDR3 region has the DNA TGTGCCACCAGCGGGAGGGGATTGGGATCCTACGAGCAGTACTTC. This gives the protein CATSGRGLGSYEQYF.

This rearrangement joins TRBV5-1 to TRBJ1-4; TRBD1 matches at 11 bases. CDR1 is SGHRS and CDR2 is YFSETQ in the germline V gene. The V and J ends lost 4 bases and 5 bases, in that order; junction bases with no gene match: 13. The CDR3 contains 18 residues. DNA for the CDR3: TGCGCCAGCAGCCAAAGGACAGGGGGCGACTACTTCAATGAAAAACTGTTTTTT. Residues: CASSQRTGGDYFNEKLFF.

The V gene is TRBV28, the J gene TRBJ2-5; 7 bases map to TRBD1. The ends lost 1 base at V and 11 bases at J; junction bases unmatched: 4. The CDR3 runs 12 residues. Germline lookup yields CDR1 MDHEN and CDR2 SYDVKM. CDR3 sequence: CASSLSPGQQYF. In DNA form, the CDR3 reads TGTGCCAGCAGTTTATCCCCGGGACAGCAGTACTTC. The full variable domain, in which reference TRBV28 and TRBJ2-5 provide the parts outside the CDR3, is DVKVTQSSRYLVKRTGEKVFLECVQDMDHENMFWYRQDPGLGLRLIYFSYDVKMKEKGDIPEGYSVSREKKERFSLILESASTNQTSMYLCASSLSPGQQYFGPGTRLLVL.

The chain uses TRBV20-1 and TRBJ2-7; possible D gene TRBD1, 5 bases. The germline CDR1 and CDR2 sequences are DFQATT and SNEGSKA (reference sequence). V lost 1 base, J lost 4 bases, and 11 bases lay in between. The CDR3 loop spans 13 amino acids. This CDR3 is CSARGRAGYEQYF. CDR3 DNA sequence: TGCAGTGCTAGAGGCAGGGCCGGGTACGAGCAGTACTTC.

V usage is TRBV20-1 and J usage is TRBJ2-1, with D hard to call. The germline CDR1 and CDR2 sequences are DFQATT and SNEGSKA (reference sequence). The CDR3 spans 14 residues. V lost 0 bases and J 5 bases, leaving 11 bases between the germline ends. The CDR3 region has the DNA TGCAGTGCTAGAGACCCCCTGGTCAACAATGAGCAGTTCTTC. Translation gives CSARDPLVNNEQFF.

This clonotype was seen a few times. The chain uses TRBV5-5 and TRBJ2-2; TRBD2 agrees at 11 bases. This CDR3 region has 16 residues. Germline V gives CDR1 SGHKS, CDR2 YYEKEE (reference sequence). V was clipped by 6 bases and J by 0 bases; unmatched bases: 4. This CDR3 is CASTWTSGSNTGELFF. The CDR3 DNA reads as TGTGCCAGCACCTGGACTAGCGGGTCGAACACCGGGGAGCTGTTTTTT. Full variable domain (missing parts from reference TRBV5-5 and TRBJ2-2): DAGVTQSPTHLIKTRGQQVTLRCSPISGHKSVSWYQQVLGQGPQFIFQYYEKEERGRGNFPDRFSARQFPNYSSELNVNALLLGDSALYLCASTWTSGSNTGELFFGEGSRLTVL.

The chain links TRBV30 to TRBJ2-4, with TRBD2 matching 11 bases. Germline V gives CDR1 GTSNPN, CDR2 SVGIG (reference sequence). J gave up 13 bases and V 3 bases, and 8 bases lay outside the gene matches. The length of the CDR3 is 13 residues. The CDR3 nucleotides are TGTGCCTGGAGCGTAGCGGGAGGGCTAGGGCAGTACTTC. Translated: CAWSVAGGLGQYF.

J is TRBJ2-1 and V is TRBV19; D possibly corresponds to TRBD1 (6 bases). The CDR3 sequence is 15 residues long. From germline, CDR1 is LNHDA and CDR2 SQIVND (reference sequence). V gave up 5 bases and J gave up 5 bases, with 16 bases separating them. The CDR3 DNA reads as TGTGCCAGTAGTGCTACAGGGTTAAGGAACAATGAGCAGTTCTTC. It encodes CASSATGLRNNEQFF.

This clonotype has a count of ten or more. CDR3 amino acids: CSAETGQTYNSPLHF. As DNA, the CDR3 is TGCAGTGCAGAGACGGGGCAGACCTATAATTCACCCCTCCACTTT. The chain couples TRBV20-1 to TRBJ1-6, with a weak D call TRBD1 (5 bases). The CDR3 is 15 residues long. Germline loops: CDR1 DFQATT, CDR2 SNEGSKA (reference sequence). Trimming left V 6 bases short and J 2 bases short, with 14 bases between.

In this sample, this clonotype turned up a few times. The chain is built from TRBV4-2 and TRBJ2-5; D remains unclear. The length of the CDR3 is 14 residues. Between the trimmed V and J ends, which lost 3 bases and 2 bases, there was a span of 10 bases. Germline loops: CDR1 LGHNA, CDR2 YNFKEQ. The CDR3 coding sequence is TGTGCCAGCAGCCAGATGGGGAAACAAGAGACCCAGTACTTC. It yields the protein CASSQMGKQETQYF.

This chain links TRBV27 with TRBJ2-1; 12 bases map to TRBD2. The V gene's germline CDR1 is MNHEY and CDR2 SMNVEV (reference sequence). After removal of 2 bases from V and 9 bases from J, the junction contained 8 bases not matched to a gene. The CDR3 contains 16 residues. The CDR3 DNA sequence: TGTGCCAGCAGTTTAATTGTGACTAGCGGGAGTAGTGAGCAGTTCTTC. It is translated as CASSLIVTSGSSEQFF.

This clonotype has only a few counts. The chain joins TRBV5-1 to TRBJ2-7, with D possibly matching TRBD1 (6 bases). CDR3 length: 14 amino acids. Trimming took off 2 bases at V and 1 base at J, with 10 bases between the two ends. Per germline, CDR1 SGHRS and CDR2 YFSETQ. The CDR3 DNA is TGCGCCAGCAGCTTCTTAGGGGGATCCTACGAGCAGTACTTC. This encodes CASSFLGGSYEQYF.

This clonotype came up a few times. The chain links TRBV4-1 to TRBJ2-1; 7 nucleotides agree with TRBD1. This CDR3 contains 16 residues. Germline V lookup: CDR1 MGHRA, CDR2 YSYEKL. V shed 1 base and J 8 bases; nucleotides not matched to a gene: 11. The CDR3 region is CASSQGVRGRWDEQFF. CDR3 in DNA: TGCGCCAGCAGCCAAGGGGTTAGGGGGCGCTGGGATGAGCAGTTCTTC.

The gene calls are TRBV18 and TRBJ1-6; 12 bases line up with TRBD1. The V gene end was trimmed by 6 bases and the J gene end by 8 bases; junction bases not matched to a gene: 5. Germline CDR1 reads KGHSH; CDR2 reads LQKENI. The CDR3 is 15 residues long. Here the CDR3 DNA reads TGTGCCAGCTCCCAGGGACAGGGGGCCTATTCACCCCTCCACTTT. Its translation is CASSQGQGAYSPLHF.

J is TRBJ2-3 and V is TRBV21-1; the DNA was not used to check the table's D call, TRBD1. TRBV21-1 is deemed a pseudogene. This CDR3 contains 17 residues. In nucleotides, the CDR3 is TGTACCAGCAGCAAAGAGACGGGCCAGGAGTGCACAGATACGCAGTATTTT. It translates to CTSSKETGQECTDTQYF.